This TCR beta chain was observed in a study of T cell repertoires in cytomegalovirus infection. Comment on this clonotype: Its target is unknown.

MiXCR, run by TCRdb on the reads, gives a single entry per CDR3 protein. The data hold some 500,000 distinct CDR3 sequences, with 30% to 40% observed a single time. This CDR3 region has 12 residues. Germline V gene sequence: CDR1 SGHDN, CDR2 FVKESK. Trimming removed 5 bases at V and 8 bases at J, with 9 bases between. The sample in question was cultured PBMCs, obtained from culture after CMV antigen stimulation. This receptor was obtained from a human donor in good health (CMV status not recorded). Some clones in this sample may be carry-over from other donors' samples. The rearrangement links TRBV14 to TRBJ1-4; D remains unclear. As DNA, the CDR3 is TGTGCCAGCAGCGGTTTGGGGGAAAAACTGTTTTTT. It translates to CASSGLGEKLFF.